This T cell receptor (beta chain) was identified during a study of blood T cell repertoires in COVID-19. With 8 bases removed from V and 5 bases from J, the gap between germline ends came to 20 bases. CDR1 is SNHLY, CDR2 FYNNEI, per germline. This CDR3 is built from 15 residues. Authors' processing steps: Estimates of nucleated cell counts were drawn from the amplification of reference gene primers. Using immunoSEQ multiplex PCR, the repertoire was profiled, and TCRdb retains in-frame clones only, with some absent. Clone size and V and J calls were adopted from that table, with D and trimming inferred from the DNA. This sample has approximately 220,000 clones, with 86% found just once.

This rearrangement joins TRBV2 to TRBJ2-3; weak D call: TRBD2 (6 bases). The sequenced sample was peripheral blood. The origin of this receptor is a woman in her 50s with acute or convalescent COVID-19. The CDR3 region has the DNA TGTGCCAGCTGGGACCGGGAGCCTGGGTTAGATACGCAGTATTTT. Translating it yields CASWDREPGLDTQYF.